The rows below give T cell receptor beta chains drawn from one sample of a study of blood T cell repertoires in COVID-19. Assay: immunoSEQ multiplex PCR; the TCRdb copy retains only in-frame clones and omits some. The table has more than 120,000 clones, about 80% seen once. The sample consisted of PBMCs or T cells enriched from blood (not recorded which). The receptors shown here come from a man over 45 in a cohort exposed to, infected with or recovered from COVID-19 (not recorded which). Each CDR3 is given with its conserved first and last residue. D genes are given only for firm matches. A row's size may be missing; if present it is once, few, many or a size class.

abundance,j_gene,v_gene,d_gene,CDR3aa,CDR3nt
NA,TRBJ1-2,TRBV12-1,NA,CASSFEGVFNGYTF,TGTGCCAGCAGCTTCGAGGGAGTCTTCAACGGCTACACCTTC
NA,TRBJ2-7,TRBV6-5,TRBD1,CASSIQGAYEQYF,TGTGCCAGCAGTATACAGGGGGCCTACGAGCAGTACTTC
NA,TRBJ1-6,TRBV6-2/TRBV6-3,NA,CASSADRTANSPLHF,TGTGCCAGCAGCGCTGACCGGACAGCCAATTCACCCCTCCACTTT
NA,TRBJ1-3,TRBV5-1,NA,CASSLEPGSGNTIYF,TGCGCCAGCAGCTTGGAGCCCGGCTCTGGAAACACCATATATTTT
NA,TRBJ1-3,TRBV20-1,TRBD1,CSASGTVDSGNTIYF,TGCAGTGCTAGTGGGACAGTAGACTCTGGAAACACCATATATTTT
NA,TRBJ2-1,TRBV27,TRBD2,CASSPTASGIFNEQFF,TGTGCCAGCAGTCCCACCGCTAGCGGGATATTCAATGAGCAGTTCTTC
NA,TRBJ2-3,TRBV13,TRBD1,CASSDGQDGFLRTDTQYF,TGTGCCAGCAGCGACGGACAGGACGGGTTCCTACGCACAGATACGCAGTATTTT
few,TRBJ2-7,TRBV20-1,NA,CSAQDGYEQYF,TGCAGTGCACAGGACGGGTACGAGCAGTACTTC
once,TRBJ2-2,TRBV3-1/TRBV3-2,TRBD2,CASSQESLAGVGELFF,TGTGCCAGCAGCCAAGAATCACTAGCGGGAGTCGGGGAGCTGTTTTTT
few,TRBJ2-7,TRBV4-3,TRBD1,CASSHQQGVMAYEQYF,TGCGCCAGCAGCCATCAACAGGGGGTTATGGCCTACGAGCAGTACTTC
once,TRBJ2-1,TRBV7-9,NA,CASSPYTGEQFF,TGTGCCAGCAGCCCATATACAGGAGAGCAGTTCTTC
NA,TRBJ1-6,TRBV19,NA,CASRRVSGSPLHF,TGTGCCAGTAGGAGAGTCTCGGGTTCACCCCTCCACTTT
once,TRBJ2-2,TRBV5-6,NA,CASSLAQGVGELFF,TGTGCCAGCAGCTTGGCCCAAGGAGTCGGGGAGCTGTTTTTT
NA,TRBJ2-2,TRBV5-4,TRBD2,CASAPKAGAPGELFF,TGTGCCAGCGCCCCCAAGGCGGGAGCCCCCGGGGAGCTGTTTTTT
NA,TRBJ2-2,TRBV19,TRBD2,CASSRGLAGVTGELFF,TGTGCCAGTAGTCGAGGACTAGCGGGAGTAACTGGGGAGCTGTTTTTT
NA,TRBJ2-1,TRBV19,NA,CASSIGIAVPGEQFF,TGTGCCAGTAGTATAGGCATAGCGGTACCAGGTGAGCAGTTCTTC
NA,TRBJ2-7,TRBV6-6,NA,CASSYFGQRPEQYF,TGTGCCAGCAGTTACTTCGGCCAGCGGCCCGAGCAGTACTTC
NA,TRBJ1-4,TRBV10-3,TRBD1,CAISGDRVGTEKLFF,TGTGCCATCAGCGGCGACAGGGTCGGGACTGAAAAACTGTTTTTT
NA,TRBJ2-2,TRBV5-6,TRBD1,CASRQGVWNTGELFF,TGTGCCAGCAGGCAGGGGGTATGGAACACCGGGGAGCTGTTTTTT
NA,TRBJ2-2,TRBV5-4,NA,CASSRSGGSDSGELFF,TGTGCCAGCAGCCGGTCAGGCGGCTCGGACTCCGGGGAGCTGTTTTTT
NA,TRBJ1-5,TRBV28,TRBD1,CASSSGQGASNQPQHF,TGTGCCAGCAGCTCGGGACAGGGGGCCAGCAATCAGCCCCAGCATTTT
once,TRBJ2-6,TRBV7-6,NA,CASRPATSSGANVLTF,TGTGCCAGCAGACCCGCAACTTCCTCTGGGGCCAACGTCCTGACTTTC
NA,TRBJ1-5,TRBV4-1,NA,CASSHGDAQPQHF,TGCGCCAGCAGCCACGGGGATGCTCAGCCCCAGCATTTT
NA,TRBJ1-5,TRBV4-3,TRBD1,CASSQDPTGGNNNQPQHF,TGCGCCAGCAGCCAAGATCCAACAGGGGGCAATAACAATCAGCCCCAGCATTTT
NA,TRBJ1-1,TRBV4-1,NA,CASSQDWASMNTEAFF,TGCGCCAGCAGCCAAGATTGGGCCTCTATGAACACTGAAGCTTTCTTT
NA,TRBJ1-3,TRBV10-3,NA,CAISASALVSGNTIYF,TGTGCCATCAGTGCGTCCGCCCTAGTCTCTGGAAACACCATATATTTT
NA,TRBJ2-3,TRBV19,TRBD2,CASNLAGAGDTQYF,TGTGCCAGTAATTTAGCGGGGGCGGGAGATACGCAGTATTTT
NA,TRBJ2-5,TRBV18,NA,CASSLQQANQETQYF,TGTGCCAGCTCACTCCAACAGGCGAACCAAGAGACCCAGTACTTC
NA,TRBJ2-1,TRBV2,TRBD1,CANGQDYYNEQFF,TGTGCCAATGGACAGGATTACTACAATGAGCAGTTCTTC
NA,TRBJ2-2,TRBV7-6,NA,CASVQGGEGILIGELFF,TGTGCCAGCGTCCAGGGTGGGGAAGGGATTCTCATCGGGGAGCTGTTTTTT
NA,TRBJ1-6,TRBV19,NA,CASSLIRGNSPLHF,TGTGCCAGTAGTCTAATCCGAGGGAATTCACCCCTCCACTTT
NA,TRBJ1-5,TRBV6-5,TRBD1,CASNSDRVDQPQHF,TGTGCCAGCAACTCGGACAGGGTGGATCAGCCCCAGCATTTT
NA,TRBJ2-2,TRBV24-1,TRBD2,CATSETGLAGERELFF,TGTGCCACCAGTGAGACGGGACTAGCGGGAGAGCGAGAGCTGTTTTTT
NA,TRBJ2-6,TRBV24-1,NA,CATSDNPVTGSGANVLTF,TGTGCCACCAGTGATAACCCCGTTACAGGGTCCGGGGCCAACGTCCTGACTTTC
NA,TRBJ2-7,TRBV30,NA,CAWSVGSAEQYF,TGTGCCTGGAGTGTTGGAAGCGCCGAGCAGTACTTC
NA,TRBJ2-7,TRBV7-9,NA,CASSLGSGTEQYF,TGTGCCAGCAGCTTGGGGTCCGGGACAGAGCAGTACTTC
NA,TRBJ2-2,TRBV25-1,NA,CASTYTGELFF,TGTGCCAGCACTTACACCGGGGAGCTGTTTTTT
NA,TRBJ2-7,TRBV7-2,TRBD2,CASSGTSGAYEQYF,TGTGCCAGCAGCGGGACTAGCGGGGCCTACGAGCAGTACTTC
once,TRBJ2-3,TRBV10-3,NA,CATAGITDTQYF,TGTGCCACGGCGGGGATCACAGATACGCAGTATTTT
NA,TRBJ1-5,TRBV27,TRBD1,CASRPGTGLTSNQPQHF,TGTGCCAGCCGGCCCGGGACAGGGCTTACTAGCAATCAGCCCCAGCATTTT
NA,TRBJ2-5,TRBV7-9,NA,CASSPRLGPDGSQETQYF,TGTGCCAGCAGCCCCCGTTTGGGGCCTGATGGGTCTCAAGAGACCCAGTACTTC
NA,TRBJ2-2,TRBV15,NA,CATSREGQNTGELFF,TGTGCCACCAGCAGAGAAGGACAGAACACCGGGGAGCTGTTTTTT
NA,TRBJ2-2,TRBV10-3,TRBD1,CAIKDKGTGTGTGELFF,TGTGCCATCAAGGATAAGGGGACAGGGACGGGCACCGGGGAGCTGTTTTTT
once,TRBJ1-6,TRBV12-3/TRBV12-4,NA,CASSTGLSPLHF,TGTGCCAGCAGTACAGGGTTGTCACCCCTCCACTTT
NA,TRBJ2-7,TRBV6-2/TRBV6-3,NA,CASSYLQAYEQYF,TGTGCCAGCAGTTACTTACAAGCCTACGAGCAGTACTTC
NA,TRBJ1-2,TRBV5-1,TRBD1,CASSSFGQGYGYTF,TGCGCCAGCAGCTCCTTTGGACAGGGCTATGGCTACACCTTC
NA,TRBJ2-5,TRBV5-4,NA,CASSLGTVQETQYF,TGTGCCAGCAGCTTGGGGACAGTCCAAGAGACCCAGTACTTC
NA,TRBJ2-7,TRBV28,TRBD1,CASSFPGGTYEQYF,TGTGCCAGCAGTTTCCCAGGGGGAACCTACGAGCAGTACTTC
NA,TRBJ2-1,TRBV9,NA,CASSQYNEQFF,TGTGCCAGCAGCCAGTACAATGAGCAGTTCTTC
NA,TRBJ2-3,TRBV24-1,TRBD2,CATSDPGGGDTDTQYF,TGTGCCACCAGTGACCCGGGGGGGGGAGACACAGATACGCAGTATTTT
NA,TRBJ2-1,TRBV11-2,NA,CASSLDYGNNEQFF,TGTGCCAGCAGCTTAGATTACGGGAACAATGAGCAGTTCTTC
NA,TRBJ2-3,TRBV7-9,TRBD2,CASSYKRERADTQYF,TGTGCCAGCAGCTATAAGCGGGAGAGGGCAGATACGCAGTATTTT
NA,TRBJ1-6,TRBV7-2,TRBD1,CASSFETGTNSPLHF,TGTGCCAGCAGCTTTGAGACAGGGACTAATTCACCCCTCCACTTT
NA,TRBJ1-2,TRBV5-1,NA,CASSLARRDGYTF,TGCGCCAGCAGCTTGGCGCGGAGAGACGGCTACACCTTC
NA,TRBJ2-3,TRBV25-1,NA,CASSPLGTGSTDTQYF,TGTGCCAGCAGCCCCCTCGGGACTGGAAGCACAGATACGCAGTATTTT
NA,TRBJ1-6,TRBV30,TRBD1,CAWRRTGVNSPLHF,TGTGCCTGGAGGCGGACAGGGGTAAATTCACCCCTCCACTTT
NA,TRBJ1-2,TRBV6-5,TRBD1,CASSKDRGNGYTF,TGTGCCAGCAGCAAGGACAGGGGAAATGGCTACACCTTC